These 15 T cell receptor beta chains were all obtained from the same sample, sequenced in a study of cytomegalovirus exposure and HLA in healthy donors. Researchers ran the PCR with 60 Vbeta and 13 Jbeta primers. Assay: immunoSEQ multiplex PCR; the TCRdb copy retains only in-frame clones and omits some. The sample carries about 160,000 clones, roughly 80% recorded once. What was sequenced was PBMCs. The receptors stem from a woman between 50 and 59 years old in good health and CMV-seronegative.

The CDR3 sequence is CASSMSDRAYEQYF. The CDR3 DNA follows: TGTGCCAGTAGTATGTCGGACAGGGCCTACGAGCAGTACTTC. The V gene is TRBV19, the J gene TRBJ2-7, with 8 bases lining up with TRBD1. This CDR3 has 14 amino acids. Germline CDR1 and CDR2: LNHDA and SQIVND (reference sequence). J lost 2 bases, V lost 3 bases, and 3 bases had no gene match.

The gene calls are TRBV7-6 and TRBJ2-3; 8 positions match TRBD2. Germline lookup yields CDR1 SGHVS and CDR2 FNYEAQ. V lost 5 bases, J lost 0 bases, and 10 bases stayed unmatched. The CDR3 length is 17 residues. The CDR3 nucleotides are TGTGCCAGCAGCCCACTAGTTTCGGGGGGGAGCACAGATACGCAGTATTTT. Amino acids: CASSPLVSGGSTDTQYF.

This chain links TRBV5-5 with TRBJ2-1; unclear D gene. This CDR3 contains 12 residues. CDR1 is SGHKS, CDR2 YYEKEE, per germline (reference sequence). V lost 2 bases, J lost 10 bases, and 10 bases lay in between. The CDR3 is CASSLIGDEQFF. The CDR3 bases are TGTGCCAGCAGCTTAATTGGAGACGAGCAGTTCTTC.

J is TRBJ2-7 and V is TRBV25-1; the match to TRBD2 covers 7 bases. Germline CDR1 is MGHDK and CDR2 is SYGVNS. The CDR3 is 18 residues long. Trimming took 1 base from V and 3 from J; bases not matched to a gene: 15. The CDR3 DNA follows: TGTGCCAGCAGTGAATGGGGGGGAGGGCCCTGGGACTACTACGAGCAGTACTTC. This encodes CASSEWGGGPWDYYEQYF.

V gene TRBV27 combines with J gene TRBJ2-1; no definite D call. The CDR3 runs to 14 residues. CDR1 is MNHEY, CDR2 SMNVEV, per germline (reference sequence). The V and J ends lost 9 bases and 2 bases respectively, with 14 bases between them. CDR3 sequence: CASKEHVTYNEQFF. CDR3 DNA: TGTGCCAGTAAAGAACATGTAACCTACAATGAGCAGTTCTTC.

This clone was picked up a small number of times. V is TRBV5-1 and J is TRBJ2-7; D may be TRBD1 (6 bases). The germline CDR1 and CDR2 sequences are SGHRS and YFSETQ. Between the trimmed V and J ends, which lost 5 bases and 4 bases, there was a span of 13 bases. The CDR3 runs 13 residues. The CDR3 nucleotides read TGCGCCAGCAGTAAGGGACAAGAGTACGAGCAGTACTTC. Amino acids: CASSKGQEYEQYF.

This chain links TRBV7-3 with TRBJ1-1, with 8 bases identical to TRBD1. The CDR3 is 12 amino acids. The V gene end was trimmed by 4 bases and the J gene end by 8 bases; junction bases not matched to a gene: 3. Germline V gene data show CDR1 as SGHTA and CDR2 as FQGTGA. CDR3 in amino acids: CASSSWTGEAFF. For the CDR3, the DNA is TGTGCCAGCAGCTCGTGGACAGGGGAAGCTTTCTTT.

The chain couples TRBV28 to TRBJ1-2, with 7 positions matching TRBD1. The CDR3 loop spans 13 amino acids. V was pared by 6 bases and J by 7 bases, with 8 bases of the junction left unmatched. CDR1 and CDR2 (germline): MDHEN, SYDVKM. This chain's CDR3 is CASSGQVLSGYTF. For the CDR3, the DNA is TGTGCCAGCAGCGGACAGGTCCTCTCTGGCTACACCTTC.

This chain connects TRBV12-5 to TRBJ1-1; 8 bases fit TRBD1. The CDR3 consists of 14 residues. CDR1 and CDR2 (germline): LGHNT, FRNRAP. Losses at the gene ends were 2 bases for V and 6 bases for J; bases not matched to a gene: 5. The CDR3 here is CASGLRQGAPEAFF. The CDR3 bases are TGTGCTAGTGGTTTGCGGCAGGGGGCGCCTGAAGCTTTCTTT. The full variable domain, its missing parts supplied by reference TRBV12-5 and TRBJ1-1, is DARVTQTPRHKVTEMGQEVTMRCQPILGHNTVFWYRQTMMQGLELLAYFRNRAPLDDSGMPKDRFSAEMPDATLATLKIQPSEPRDSAVYFCASGLRQGAPEAFFGQGTRLTVV.

The gene calls are TRBV7-9 and TRBJ1-4; perhaps TRBD1 as D (5 bases). The ends were cut back, 1 base at V and 8 bases at J, with 14 bases in the middle. The CDR3 loop spans 15 amino acids. Germline CDR1 reads SEHNR; CDR2 reads FQNEAQ (reference sequence). The CDR3 DNA reads TGTGCCAGCAGCTTAGACGGGACTTGGAACGAAAAACTGTTTTTT. It is translated as CASSLDGTWNEKLFF.

J is TRBJ1-4 and V is TRBV19; a possible D gene is TRBD1 (5 bases). The germline gives CDR1 LNHDA, CDR2 SQIVND (reference sequence). Between the trimmed V and J ends, which lost 7 bases and 14 bases, there was a span of 17 bases. This CDR3 is 12 amino acids long. In DNA form, the CDR3 reads TGTGCCAGTACGGACACAGCAGTATGGCTGTTTTTT. The encoded protein is CASTDTAVWLFF.

The chain has TRBV7-2 and TRBJ1-2, with 9 positions matching TRBD1. V trimming: 5 bases; J trimming: 4 bases; junction bases outside the gene matches: 11. The CDR3 loop spans 16 amino acids. Looked up from germline, CDR1 is SGHTA and CDR2 is FQGNSA. CDR3 protein: CASSTDSGTGSYGYTF. CDR3 sequence (DNA): TGTGCCAGCAGCACCGATTCCGGGACAGGGTCCTATGGCTACACCTTC.

The DNA for the CDR3 is TGTGCCAGCAGTTCGCCGGGACAGGGTGGGAATGAGCAGTTCTTC. Protein product: CASSSPGQGGNEQFF. The chain employs TRBV27 and TRBJ2-1; TRBD1 matches 9 bases. The CDR3 covers 15 residues. Germline-derived CDR1 and CDR2 are MNHEY and SMNVEV (reference sequence). Unmatched junction bases numbered 8, after V lost 4 bases and J lost 7 bases.

V is TRBV27 and J is TRBJ2-2; 9 bases map to TRBD1. The V segment lost 6 bases and the J segment 1 base; nucleotides outside the gene matches: 3. The CDR3 runs to 15 residues. The V gene's germline CDR1 is MNHEY and CDR2 SMNVEV (reference sequence). CDR3 protein: CASRRDRVNTGELFF. The CDR3 nucleotides read TGTGCCAGCAGGCGGGACAGGGTGAACACCGGGGAGCTGTTTTTT.

The chain couples TRBV18 to TRBJ2-5, with 7 bases aligning to TRBD1. The CDR3 is 15 residues long. The trim removed 0 bases at V and 3 bases at J, leaving 4 bases unmatched. Per germline, CDR1 KGHSH and CDR2 LQKENI. Written as DNA, the CDR3 is TGTGCCAGCTCACCACCAGCAGGGGGAAAAGAGACCCAGTACTTC. Its translation is CASSPPAGGKETQYF.